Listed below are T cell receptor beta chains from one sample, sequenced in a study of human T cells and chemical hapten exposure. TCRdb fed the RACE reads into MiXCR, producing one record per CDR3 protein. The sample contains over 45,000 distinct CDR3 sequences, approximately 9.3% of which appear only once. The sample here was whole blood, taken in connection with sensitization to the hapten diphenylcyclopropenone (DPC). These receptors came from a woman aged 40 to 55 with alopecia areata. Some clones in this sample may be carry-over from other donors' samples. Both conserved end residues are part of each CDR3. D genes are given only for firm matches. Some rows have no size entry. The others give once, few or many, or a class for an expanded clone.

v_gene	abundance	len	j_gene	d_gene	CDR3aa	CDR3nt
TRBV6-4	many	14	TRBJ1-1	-	CASSEGGKQREAFF	TGTGCCAGCAGTGAAGGCGGGAAACAGCGAGAAGCTTTCTTT
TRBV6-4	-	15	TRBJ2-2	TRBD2	CASRGLAGDTGELFF	TGTGCCAGCAGAGGACTAGCGGGGGACACCGGGGAGCTGTTTTTT
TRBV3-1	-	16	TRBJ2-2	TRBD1	CASSHPMQGDDGELFF	TGTGCCAGCAGCCACCCAATGCAGGGGGATGACGGGGAGCTGTTTTTT
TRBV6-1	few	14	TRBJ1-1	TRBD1	CASNLDRVRTEAFF	TGTGCCAGCAATTTAGACAGGGTACGCACTGAAGCTTTCTTT
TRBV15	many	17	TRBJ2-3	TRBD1	CATTSSRGRGQSDTQYF	TGTGCCACCACCTCATCTAGGGGCAGGGGGCAGTCAGATACGCAGTATTTT
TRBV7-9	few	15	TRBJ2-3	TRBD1	CASSLTGGNTDTQYF	TGTGCCAGCAGTTTGACAGGGGGCAACACAGATACGCAGTATTTT
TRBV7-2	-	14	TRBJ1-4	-	CASSLGRSIEKLFF	TGTGCCAGCAGCTTAGGCAGGTCTATTGAAAAACTGTTTTTT
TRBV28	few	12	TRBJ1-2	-	CASRPGHNLYTF	TGTGCCAGCAGACCTGGACACAACTTATACACCTTC
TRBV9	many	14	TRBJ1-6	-	CASQPGAANSPLHF	TGTGCCAGCCAACCTGGGGCAGCTAATTCACCCCTCCACTTT
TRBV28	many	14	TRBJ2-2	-	CASSLAVNTGELFF	TGTGCCAGCAGCCTCGCGGTCAACACCGGGGAGCTGTTTTTT
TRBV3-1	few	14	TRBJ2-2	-	CASSQGLSTGELFF	TGTGCCAGCAGCCAAGGATTGTCCACCGGGGAGCTGTTTTTT
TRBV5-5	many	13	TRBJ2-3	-	CASSKGPTDTQYF	TGTGCCAGCAGCAAGGGGCCCACAGATACGCAGTATTTT
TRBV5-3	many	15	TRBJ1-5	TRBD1	CARSTTGTGNQPQHF	TGTGCCAGAAGCACAACAGGGACAGGGAATCAGCCCCAGCATTTT
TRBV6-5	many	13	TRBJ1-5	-	CATQDSHSQPQHF	TGTGCCACCCAGGACAGTCATTCCCAGCCCCAGCATTTT
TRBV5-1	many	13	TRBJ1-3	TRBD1	CASAGTARNTIYF	TGCGCCAGCGCCGGGACAGCAAGAAACACCATATATTTT
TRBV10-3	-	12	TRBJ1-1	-	CAISSSSSEAFF	TGTGCCATCAGTTCATCCTCCTCTGAAGCTTTCTTT
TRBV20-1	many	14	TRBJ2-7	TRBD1	CSARGPGQGYEQYF	TGCAGTGCTAGAGGCCCAGGACAGGGCTACGAGCAGTACTTC
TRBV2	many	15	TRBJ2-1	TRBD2	CASTLERGALTEQFF	TGTGCCAGCACCCTTGAGCGGGGAGCCCTCACTGAGCAGTTCTTC
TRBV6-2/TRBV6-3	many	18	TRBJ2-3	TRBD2	CASSLSETSGGPSDTQYF	TGTGCCAGCAGCCTCTCCGAGACTAGCGGGGGGCCATCGGATACGCAGTATTTT
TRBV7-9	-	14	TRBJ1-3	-	CASSLTGTGNTIYF	TGTGCCAGCAGCCTTACAGGGACTGGAAACACCATATATTTT
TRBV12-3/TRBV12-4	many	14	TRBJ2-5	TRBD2	CASRLAGSQETQYF	TGTGCCAGCAGGCTAGCGGGATCACAAGAGACCCAGTACTTC
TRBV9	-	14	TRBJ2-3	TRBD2	CASSPGGLADTQYF	TGTGCCAGCAGCCCGGGGGGGCTGGCAGATACGCAGTATTTT
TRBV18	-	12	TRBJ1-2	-	CASSPPNWDYTF	TGTGCCAGCTCACCACCGAATTGGGACTACACCTTC
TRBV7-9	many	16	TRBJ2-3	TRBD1	CASSWELDRETDTQYF	TGTGCCAGCAGCTGGGAGTTGGACAGGGAAACAGATACGCAGTATTTT
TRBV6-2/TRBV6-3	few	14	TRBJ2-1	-	CASNMDGNYNEQFF	TGTGCCAGCAACATGGACGGAAACTACAATGAGCAGTTCTTC
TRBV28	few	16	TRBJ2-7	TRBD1	CASSLGQGGPSYEQYF	TGTGCCAGCAGTCTAGGACAGGGGGGCCCCTCCTACGAGCAGTACTTC
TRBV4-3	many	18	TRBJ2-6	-	CASSSWDSGGSGANVLTF	TGCGCCAGCAGTTCGTGGGACTCCGGGGGTTCTGGGGCCAACGTCCTGACTTTC
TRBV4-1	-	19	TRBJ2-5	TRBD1	CASSQPPRATGGPRETQYF	TGCGCCAGCAGCCAACCCCCGCGGGCGACAGGGGGCCCACGGGAGACCCAGTACTTC
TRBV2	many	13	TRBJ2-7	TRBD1	CASSPSDRLREYF	TGTGCCAGCAGTCCCTCGGACAGGCTAAGGGAGTACTTC
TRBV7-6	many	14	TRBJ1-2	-	CASSLVAGADGYTF	TGTGCCAGCAGCTTAGTAGCGGGGGCTGACGGCTACACCTTC
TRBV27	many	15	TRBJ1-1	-	CASSFMPPGNTEAFF	TGTGCCAGCAGTTTTATGCCTCCGGGGAACACTGAAGCTTTCTTT
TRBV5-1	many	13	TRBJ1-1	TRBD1	CASSFQGATEAFF	TGCGCCAGCAGTTTTCAGGGGGCTACTGAAGCTTTCTTT
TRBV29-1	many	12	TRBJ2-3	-	CSVEANTDTQYF	TGCAGCGTTGAAGCTAACACAGATACGCAGTATTTT
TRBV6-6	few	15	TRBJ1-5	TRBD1	CASADRGYSNQPQHF	TGTGCCAGCGCAGACAGGGGTTATAGCAATCAGCCCCAGCATTTT
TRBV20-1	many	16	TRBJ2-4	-	CSARRDGALAKNIQYF	TGCAGTGCTAGAAGGGACGGAGCGCTAGCCAAAAACATTCAGTACTTC
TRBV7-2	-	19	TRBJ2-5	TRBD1	CASSLDGGTGFAQFGTQYF	TGTGCCAGCAGCTTAGATGGTGGGACAGGGTTCGCCCAGTTTGGGACCCAGTACTTC
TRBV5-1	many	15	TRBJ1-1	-	CASSADTPANTEAFF	TGCGCCAGCAGCGCGGACACACCAGCGAACACTGAAGCTTTCTTT
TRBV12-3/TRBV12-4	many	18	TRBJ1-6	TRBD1	CASSSMGTAQLWNSPLHF	TGTGCCAGCAGCTCCATGGGGACAGCCCAATTGTGGAATTCACCCCTCCACTTT
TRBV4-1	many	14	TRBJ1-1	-	CASSPPTPNTEAFF	TGCGCCAGCAGCCCTCCGACACCGAACACTGAAGCTTTCTTT
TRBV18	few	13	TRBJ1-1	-	CASSVGGDTEAFF	TGTGCCAGCTCCGTTGGGGGGGACACTGAAGCTTTCTTT
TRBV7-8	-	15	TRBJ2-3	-	CASSPRGLSTDTQYF	TGTGCCAGCAGCCCCCGGGGGCTGAGCACAGATACGCAGTATTTT
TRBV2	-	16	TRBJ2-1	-	CASSEALGSSYNEQFF	TGTGCCAGCAGTGAAGCGCTGGGGAGCTCCTACAATGAGCAGTTCTTC
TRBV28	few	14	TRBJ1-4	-	CASSFEVSSWKLFF	TGTGCCAGCAGTTTTGAGGTGTCTTCATGGAAACTGTTTTTT
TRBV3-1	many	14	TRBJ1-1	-	CASSRVVRDTEAFF	TGTGCCAGCAGCCGAGTCGTCAGAGACACTGAAGCTTTCTTT
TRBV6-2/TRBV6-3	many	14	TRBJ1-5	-	CASSSAGSNQPQHF	TGTGCCAGCAGTTCGGCCGGTAGCAATCAGCCCCAGCATTTT
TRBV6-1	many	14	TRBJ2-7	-	CASSEAGRIYEQYF	TGTGCCAGCAGTGAGGCCGGACGCATTTACGAGCAGTACTTC
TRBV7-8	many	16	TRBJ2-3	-	CASSPPRGPRTDTQYF	TGTGCCAGCAGCCCCCCTCGAGGCCCCCGCACAGATACGCAGTATTTT
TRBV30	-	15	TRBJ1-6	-	CAWSGRTAYNSPLHF	TGTGCCTGGAGTGGTAGGACAGCATATAATTCACCCCTCCACTTT
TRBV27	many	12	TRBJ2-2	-	CASSLSTGELFF	TGTGCCAGCAGTTTATCCACCGGGGAGCTGTTTTTT
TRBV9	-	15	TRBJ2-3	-	CASCNGGSSTDTQYF	TGTGCCAGCTGTAACGGGGGATCTAGCACAGATACGCAGTATTTT
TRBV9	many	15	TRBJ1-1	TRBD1	CASSVATGVGAEAFF	TGTGCCAGCAGCGTAGCGACAGGGGTCGGAGCTGAAGCTTTCTTT
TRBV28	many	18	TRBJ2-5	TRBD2	CASTPFPHTSGGTETQYF	TGTGCCAGCACCCCCTTCCCCCACACAAGCGGGGGGACAGAGACCCAGTACTTC
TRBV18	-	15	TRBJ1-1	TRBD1	CASSQLNRGVTEAFF	TGTGCCAGCTCTCAGCTCAACAGGGGAGTGACTGAAGCTTTCTTT
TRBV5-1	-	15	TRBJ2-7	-	CASSLVGVTPYEQYF	TGCGCCAGCAGCTTGGTCGGGGTAACCCCCTACGAGCAGTACTTC
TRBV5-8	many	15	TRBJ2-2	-	CAPGRGTLYTGELFF	TGTGCCCCCGGGAGAGGGACCCTTTACACCGGGGAGCTGTTTTTT
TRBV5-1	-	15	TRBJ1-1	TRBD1	CASSPGQGARTEAFF	TGCGCCAGCAGCCCGGGACAGGGGGCGCGGACTGAAGCTTTCTTT
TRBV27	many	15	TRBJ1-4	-	CASSLIGLGDEKLFF	TGTGCCAGCAGTTTAATAGGGCTGGGGGATGAAAAACTGTTTTTT